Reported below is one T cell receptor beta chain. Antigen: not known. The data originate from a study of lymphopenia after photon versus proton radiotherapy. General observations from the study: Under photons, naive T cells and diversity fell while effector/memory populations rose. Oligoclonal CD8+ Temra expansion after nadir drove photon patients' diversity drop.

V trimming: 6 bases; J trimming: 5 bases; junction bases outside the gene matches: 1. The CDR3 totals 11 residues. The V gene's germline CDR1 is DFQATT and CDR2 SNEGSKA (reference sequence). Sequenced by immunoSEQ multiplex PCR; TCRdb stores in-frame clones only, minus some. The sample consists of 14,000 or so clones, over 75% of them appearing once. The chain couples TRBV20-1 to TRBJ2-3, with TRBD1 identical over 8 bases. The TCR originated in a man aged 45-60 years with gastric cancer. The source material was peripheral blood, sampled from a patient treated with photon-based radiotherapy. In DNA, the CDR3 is TGCAGTGCACAGGGGGGAGATACGCAGTATTTT. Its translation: CSAQGGDTQYF.